This T cell receptor beta chain was retrieved from a study of T cells after yellow fever vaccination. TCRdb processed the 5' RACE reads anew with MiXCR; each CDR3 protein has one entry. Among approximately 550,000 distinct CDR3 sequences listed, around an eighth were seen once. The V end lost 7 bases, the J end lost 3 bases, and 13 bases lay between the germline ends. The length of the CDR3 is 13 residues. Per germline, CDR1 SGHRS and CDR2 YFSETQ. Study outcomes and limitations: The study found a weaker secondary response that peaked faster, day 5 versus 15.

This clonotype was picked up a small number of times. Its antigen is currently unknown. This TCR derives from a man aged 25 to 40 who received the YFV17D yellow fever vaccine. The genes are TRBV5-1 and TRBJ2-5, with D unresolved. This sample comprised PBMCs, obtained on the day of the yellow fever booster vaccination. CDR3: CASGRSLEETQYF. The DNA of the CDR3 is TGCGCCAGCGGACGGAGCTTAGAAGAGACCCAGTACTTC.